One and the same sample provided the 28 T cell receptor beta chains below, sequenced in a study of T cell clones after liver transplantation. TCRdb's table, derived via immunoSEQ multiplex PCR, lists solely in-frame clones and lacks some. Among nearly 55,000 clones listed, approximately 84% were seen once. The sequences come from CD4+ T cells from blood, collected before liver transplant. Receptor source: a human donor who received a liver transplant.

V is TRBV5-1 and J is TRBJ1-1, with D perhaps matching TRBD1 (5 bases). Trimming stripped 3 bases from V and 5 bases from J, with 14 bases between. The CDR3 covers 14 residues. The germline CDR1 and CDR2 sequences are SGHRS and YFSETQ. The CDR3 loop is CASSSLGGSTEAFF. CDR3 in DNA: TGCGCCAGCAGCTCCCTTGGGGGGTCGACTGAAGCTTTCTTT.

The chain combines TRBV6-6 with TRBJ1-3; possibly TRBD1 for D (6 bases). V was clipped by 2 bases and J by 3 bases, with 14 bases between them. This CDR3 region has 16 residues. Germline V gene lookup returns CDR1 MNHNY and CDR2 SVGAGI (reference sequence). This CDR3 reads CASSYARGPYGNTIYF. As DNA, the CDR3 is TGTGCCAGCAGTTACGCCCGGGGGCCGTATGGAAACACCATATATTTT.

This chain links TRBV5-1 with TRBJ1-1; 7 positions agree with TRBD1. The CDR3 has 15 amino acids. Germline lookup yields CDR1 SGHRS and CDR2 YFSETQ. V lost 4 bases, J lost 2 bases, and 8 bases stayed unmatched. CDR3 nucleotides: TGCGCCAGCAGCCAAATGCAGGGGGGCAACACTGAAGCTTTCTTT. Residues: CASSQMQGGNTEAFF. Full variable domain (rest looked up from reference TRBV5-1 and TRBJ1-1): KAGVTQTPRYLIKTRGQQVTLSCSPISGHRSVSWYQQTPGQGLQFLFEYFSETQRNKGNFPGRFSGRQFSNSRSEMNVSTLELGDSALYLCASSQMQGGNTEAFFGQGTRLTVV.

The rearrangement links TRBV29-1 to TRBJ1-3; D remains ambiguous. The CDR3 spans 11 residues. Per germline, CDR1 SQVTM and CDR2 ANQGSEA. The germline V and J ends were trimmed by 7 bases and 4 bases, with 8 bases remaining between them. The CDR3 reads CSGLEGNTIYF. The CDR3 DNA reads TGCAGCGGCTTAGAGGGAAACACCATATATTTT.

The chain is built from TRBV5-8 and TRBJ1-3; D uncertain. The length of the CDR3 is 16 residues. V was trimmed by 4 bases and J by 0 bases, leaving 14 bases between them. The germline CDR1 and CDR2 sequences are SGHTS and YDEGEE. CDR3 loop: CASSLWSGVSGNTIYF. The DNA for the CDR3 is TGTGCCAGCAGCCTATGGTCAGGTGTCTCTGGAAACACCATATATTTT.

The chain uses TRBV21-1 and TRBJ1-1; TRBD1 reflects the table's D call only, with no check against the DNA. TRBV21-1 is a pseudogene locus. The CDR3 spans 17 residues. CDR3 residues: CASSFPGQGSPNTEAFF. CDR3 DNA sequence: TGTGCCAGCAGCTTCCCGGGACAGGGGAGTCCTAACACTGAAGCTTTCTTT.

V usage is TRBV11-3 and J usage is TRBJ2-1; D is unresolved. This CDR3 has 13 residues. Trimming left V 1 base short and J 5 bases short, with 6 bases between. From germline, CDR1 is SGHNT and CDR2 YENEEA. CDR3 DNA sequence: TGTGCCAGCAGCTTAGGCCGTAACAATGAGCAGTTCTTC. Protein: CASSLGRNNEQFF.

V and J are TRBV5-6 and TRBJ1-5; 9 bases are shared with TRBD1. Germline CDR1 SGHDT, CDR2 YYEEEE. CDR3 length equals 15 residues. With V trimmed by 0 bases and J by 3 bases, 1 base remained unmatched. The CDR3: CASSLGDRVNQPQHF. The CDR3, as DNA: TGTGCCAGCAGCTTGGGGGACAGGGTCAATCAGCCCCAGCATTTT.

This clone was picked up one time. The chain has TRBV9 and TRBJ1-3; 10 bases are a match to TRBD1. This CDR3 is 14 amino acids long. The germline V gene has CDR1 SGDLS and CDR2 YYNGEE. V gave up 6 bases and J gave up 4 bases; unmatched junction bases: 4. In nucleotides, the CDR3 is TGTGCCAGCACCAGACAGGGGGCGGGAAACACCATATATTTT. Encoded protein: CASTRQGAGNTIYF.

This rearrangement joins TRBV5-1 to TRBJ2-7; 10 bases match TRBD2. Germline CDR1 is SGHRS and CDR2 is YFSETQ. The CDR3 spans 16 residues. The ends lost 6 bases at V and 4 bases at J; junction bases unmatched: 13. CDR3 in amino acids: CASTPRAGGQAYEQYF. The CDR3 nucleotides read TGCGCCAGCACCCCAAGAGCGGGAGGGCAGGCTTACGAGCAGTACTTC.

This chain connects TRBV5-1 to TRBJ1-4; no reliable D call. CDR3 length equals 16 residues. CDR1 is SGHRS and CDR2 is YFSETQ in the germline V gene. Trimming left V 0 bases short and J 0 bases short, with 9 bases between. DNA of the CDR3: TGCGCCAGCAGCTTGGGGCAGGCCCCAACTAATGAAAAACTGTTTTTT. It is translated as CASSLGQAPTNEKLFF.

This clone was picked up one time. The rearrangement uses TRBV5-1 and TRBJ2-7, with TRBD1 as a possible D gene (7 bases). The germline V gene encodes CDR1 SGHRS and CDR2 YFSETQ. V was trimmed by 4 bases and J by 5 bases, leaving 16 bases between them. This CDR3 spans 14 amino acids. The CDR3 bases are TGCGCCAGCAGCGCCCAGGGGGGTCGAAACGAGCAGTACTTC. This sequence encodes CASSAQGGRNEQYF.

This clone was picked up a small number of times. The CDR3 DNA is TGTGCCAGCAGGTCCGGGGGGGCGGTTTCACCCCTCCACTTT. Translating gives CASRSGGAVSPLHF. The chain is built from TRBV27 and TRBJ1-6; D might be TRBD1 (6 bases). V lost 6 bases and J 9 bases, leaving 15 bases between the germline ends. The CDR3 extends over 14 amino acids. Looked up from germline, CDR1 is MNHEY and CDR2 is SMNVEV (reference sequence).

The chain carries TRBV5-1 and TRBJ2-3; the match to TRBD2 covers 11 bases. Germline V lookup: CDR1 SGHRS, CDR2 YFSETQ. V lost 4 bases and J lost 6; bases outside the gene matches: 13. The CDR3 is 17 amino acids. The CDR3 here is CASSPRSSGGQWDTQYF. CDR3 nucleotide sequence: TGCGCCAGCAGCCCCCGGTCTAGCGGGGGGCAATGGGATACGCAGTATTTT.

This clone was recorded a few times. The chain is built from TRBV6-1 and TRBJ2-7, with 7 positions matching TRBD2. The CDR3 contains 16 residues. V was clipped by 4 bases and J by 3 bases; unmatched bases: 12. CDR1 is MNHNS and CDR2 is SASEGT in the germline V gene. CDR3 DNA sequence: TGTGCCAGCAGTGTCGGTCGGACTAGAGCGGTCTACGAGCAGTACTTC. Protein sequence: CASSVGRTRAVYEQYF.

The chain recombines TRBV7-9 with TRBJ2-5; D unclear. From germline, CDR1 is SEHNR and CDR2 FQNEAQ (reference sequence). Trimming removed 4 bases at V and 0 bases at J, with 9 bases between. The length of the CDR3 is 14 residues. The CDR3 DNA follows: TGTGCCAGCAGCTATGGGGATTACCAAGAGACCCAGTACTTC. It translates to CASSYGDYQETQYF.

The CDR3 sequence is CARTGTENQPQHF. The CDR3 DNA reads as TGTGCCCGAACCGGGACAGAGAATCAGCCCCAGCATTTT. The V call is TRBV19, the J call TRBJ1-5, with TRBD1 matching 7 bases. The trim removed 11 bases at V and 4 bases at J, leaving 8 bases unmatched. Looked up from germline, CDR1 is LNHDA and CDR2 is SQIVND (reference sequence). The CDR3 has 13 residues.

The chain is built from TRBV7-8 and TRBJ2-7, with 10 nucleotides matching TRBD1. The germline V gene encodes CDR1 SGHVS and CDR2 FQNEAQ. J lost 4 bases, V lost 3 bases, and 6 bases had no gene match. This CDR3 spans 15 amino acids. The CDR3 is CASSFGTGAKYEQYF. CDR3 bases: TGTGCCAGCAGCTTCGGGACAGGGGCCAAATACGAGCAGTACTTC.

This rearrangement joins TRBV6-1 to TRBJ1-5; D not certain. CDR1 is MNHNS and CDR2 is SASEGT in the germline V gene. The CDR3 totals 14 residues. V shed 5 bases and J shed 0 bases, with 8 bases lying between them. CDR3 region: CASSKEISNQPQHF. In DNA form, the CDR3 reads TGTGCCAGCAGTAAAGAGATTAGCAATCAGCCCCAGCATTTT.

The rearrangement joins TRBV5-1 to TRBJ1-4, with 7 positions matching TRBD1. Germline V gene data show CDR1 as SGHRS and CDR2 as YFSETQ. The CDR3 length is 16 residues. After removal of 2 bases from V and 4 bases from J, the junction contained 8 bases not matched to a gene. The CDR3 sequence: CASSLDPGQHNEKLFF. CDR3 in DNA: TGCGCCAGCAGCTTAGATCCGGGACAGCATAATGAAAAACTGTTTTTT.

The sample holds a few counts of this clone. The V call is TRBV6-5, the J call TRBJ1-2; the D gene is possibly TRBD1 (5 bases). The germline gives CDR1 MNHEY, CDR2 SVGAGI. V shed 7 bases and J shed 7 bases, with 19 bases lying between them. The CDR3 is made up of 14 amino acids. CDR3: CASTPAARESGYTF. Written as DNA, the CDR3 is TGTGCCAGCACTCCCGCGGCCAGGGAAAGTGGCTACACCTTC.

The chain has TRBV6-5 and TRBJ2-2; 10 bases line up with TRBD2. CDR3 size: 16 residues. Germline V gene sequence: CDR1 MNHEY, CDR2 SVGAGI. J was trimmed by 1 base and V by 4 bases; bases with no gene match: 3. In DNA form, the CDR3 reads TGTGCCAGCAGTTTCAGACTAGCGGGGAACACCGGGGAGCTGTTTTTT. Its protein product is CASSFRLAGNTGELFF.

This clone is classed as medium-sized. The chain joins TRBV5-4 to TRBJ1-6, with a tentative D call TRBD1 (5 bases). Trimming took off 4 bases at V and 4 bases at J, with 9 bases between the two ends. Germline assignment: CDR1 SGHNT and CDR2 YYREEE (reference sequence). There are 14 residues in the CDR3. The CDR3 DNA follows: TGTGCCAGCAGCCCGGGGCTGTATAATTCACCCCTCCACTTT. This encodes CASSPGLYNSPLHF. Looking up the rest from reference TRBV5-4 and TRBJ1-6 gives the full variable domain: ETGVTQSPTHLIKTRGQQVTLRCSSQSGHNTVSWYQQALGQGPQFIFQYYREEENGRGNFPPRFSGLQFPNYSSELNVNALELDDSALYLCASSPGLYNSPLHFGNGTRLTVT.

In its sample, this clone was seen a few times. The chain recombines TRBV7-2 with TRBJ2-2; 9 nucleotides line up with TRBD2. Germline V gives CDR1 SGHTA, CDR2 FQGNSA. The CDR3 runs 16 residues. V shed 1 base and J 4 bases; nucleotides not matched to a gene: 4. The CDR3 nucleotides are TGTGCCAGCAGCTTAGTTCCAGCGGGAGGCACCGGGGAGCTGTTTTTT. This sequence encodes CASSLVPAGGTGELFF.

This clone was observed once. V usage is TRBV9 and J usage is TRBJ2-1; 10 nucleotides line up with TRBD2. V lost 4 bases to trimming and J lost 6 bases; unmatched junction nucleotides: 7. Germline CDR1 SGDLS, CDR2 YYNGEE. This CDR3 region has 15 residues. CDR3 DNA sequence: TGTGCCAGCAGCACTCTAGCGGGAGTCTCCAATGAGCAGTTCTTC. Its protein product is CASSTLAGVSNEQFF.

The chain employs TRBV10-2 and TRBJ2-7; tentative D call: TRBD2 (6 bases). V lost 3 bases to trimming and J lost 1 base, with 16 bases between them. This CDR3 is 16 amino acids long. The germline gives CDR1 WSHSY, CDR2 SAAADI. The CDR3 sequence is CASSDPPGDGSYEQYF. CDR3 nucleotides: TGCGCCAGCAGTGACCCTCCGGGGGACGGATCCTACGAGCAGTACTTC.

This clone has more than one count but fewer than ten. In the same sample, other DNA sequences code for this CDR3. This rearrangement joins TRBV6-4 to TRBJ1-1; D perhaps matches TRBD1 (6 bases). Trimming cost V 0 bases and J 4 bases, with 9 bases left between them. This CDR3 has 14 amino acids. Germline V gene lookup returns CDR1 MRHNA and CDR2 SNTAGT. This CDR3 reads CASSDSSRGTEAFF. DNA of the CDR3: TGTGCCAGCAGTGACTCGAGCAGGGGCACTGAAGCTTTCTTT.

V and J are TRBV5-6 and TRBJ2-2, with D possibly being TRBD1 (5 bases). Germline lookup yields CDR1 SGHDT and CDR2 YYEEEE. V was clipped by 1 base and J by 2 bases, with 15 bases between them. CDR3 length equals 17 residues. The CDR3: CASSLIIRQGNTGELFF. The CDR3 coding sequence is TGTGCCAGCAGCTTGATTATACGGCAGGGAAACACCGGGGAGCTGTTTTTT.